This T cell receptor beta chain was sequenced in a study of cytomegalovirus exposure and HLA in healthy donors. CDR3 length: 13 residues. The germline V and J ends were trimmed by 2 bases and 5 bases, with 10 bases remaining between them. The germline V gene has CDR1 SGHTA and CDR2 FQGNSA. Primers included in the PCR were 60 Vbeta and 13 Jbeta primers. The repertoire was sequenced with immunoSEQ multiplex PCR; TCRdb's copy has only in-frame clones and lacks some. The data contain fewer than 40,000 clones, 70% to 90% of them singletons. The sequence derives from a woman aged 40 to 49 in good health and CMV-seropositive. The rearrangement joins TRBV7-2 to TRBJ2-7, with TRBD2 as a possible D gene (6 bases). The source material was PBMCs. CDR3 in amino acids: CASSLPGGNEQYF. CDR3 nucleotides: TGTGCCAGCAGCTTACCCGGGGGTAACGAGCAGTACTTC.